These T cell receptor beta chains were read from a single sample in a study of T cell responses to AZD1222 COVID-19 vaccine. Using immunoSEQ multiplex PCR, the repertoire was profiled, and TCRdb retains in-frame clones only, with some absent. The table records 150,000 to 200,000 clones, around 92% of them present only once. The material was peripheral blood, obtained on day 0 of AZD1222 vaccination. The source of these receptors is an adult in good health. CDR3s include the opening cysteine and the closing phenylalanine or tryptophan. A D gene is named only where the DNA matches it firmly.

j_call | d_call | v_call | cdr3_aa
TRBJ2-7 | NA | TRBV5-1 | CASSLASGGLSYEQYF
TRBJ1-1 | NA | TRBV18 | CASSPLEGTEAFF
TRBJ2-1 | NA | TRBV5-6 | CASSLVIEQFF
TRBJ1-6 | NA | TRBV15 | CATSRDLTRYNSPLHF
TRBJ1-2 | TRBD1 | TRBV7-2 | CASSFGQGHYGYTF
TRBJ2-1 | NA | TRBV6-1 | CASSERSIYNEQFF
TRBJ1-5 | NA | TRBV5-4 | CASSSQGPGQPQHF
TRBJ1-2 | NA | TRBV19 | CASSLTGTSSTGYTF
TRBJ1-3 | NA | TRBV19 | CASNEGSFGNTIYF
TRBJ2-1 | NA | TRBV11-2 | CASSLVTDPFSPGYNEQFF